The clone carrying this TCR beta chain was counted only a few times. Antigen unknown. V lost 1 base, J lost 2 bases, and 5 bases lay in between. Germline lookup yields CDR1 SEHNR and CDR2 FQNEAQ (reference sequence). The CDR3 extends over 13 amino acids. The data are from a study of graft-versus-host responses after intestinal transplantation. In the study overall: Recipients uniformly received anti-thymocyte globulin induction, followed by tacrolimus and steroids for roughly 3 years.

Libraries were prepared by immunoSEQ multiplex PCR; TCRdb keeps only in-frame clonotypes and omits some of them. Of tens of thousands of clones in the sample, around 90% are singletons; the top ten hold around 2.6%. Sequenced here: unstimulated CD8+ T cells sorted from spleen or lymph node cells, sampled before intestinal transplant. J is TRBJ1-1 and V is TRBV7-9; D possibly corresponds to TRBD1 (5 bases). The clonotype comes from a human donor who received an intestinal transplant. The CDR3, as DNA: TGTGCCAGCAGCTTAGGGACAAACACTGAAGCTTTCTTT. Translation: CASSLGTNTEAFF.